Below, 10 T cell receptor beta chains from the same sample are listed, as sequenced in a study of blood T cell repertoires in COVID-19. The protocol was immunoSEQ multiplex PCR, while the TCRdb copy is restricted to in-frame clones and leaves out a portion. This sample carries 150,000 to 200,000 clones, approximately 92% of them seen once, and the ten largest clones take 4.6%. The sample comprised peripheral blood. The receptor source for this set is a woman between 45 and 65 years old with acute or convalescent COVID-19.

The rearrangement links TRBV30 to TRBJ1-6; 7 nucleotides line up with TRBD1. J gave up 5 bases and V 7 bases, and 5 bases lay outside the gene matches. Per germline, CDR1 GTSNPN and CDR2 SVGIG (reference sequence). The CDR3 is 13 amino acids. CDR3 residues: CASQQGNNSPLHF. CDR3 bases: TGTGCCTCCCAACAGGGGAATAATTCACCCCTCCACTTT.

The chain uses TRBV5-6 and TRBJ2-5; D is perhaps TRBD1 (5 bases). CDR1 is SGHDT, CDR2 YYEEEE, per germline. CDR3 size: 13 residues. V was pared by 0 bases and J by 5 bases, with 8 bases between. The CDR3 loop is CASSLAGMETQYF. The CDR3 coding sequence is TGTGCCAGCAGCTTGGCAGGGATGGAGACCCAGTACTTC.

The gene calls are TRBV9 and TRBJ1-1, with D possibly matching TRBD1 (6 bases). The ends were cut back, 4 bases at V and 4 bases at J, with 20 bases in the middle. CDR1 SGDLS and CDR2 YYNGEE come from the germline V gene. The CDR3 runs 16 residues. Here the CDR3 reads CASSPDPRQGITEAFF. The DNA of the CDR3 is TGTGCCAGCAGCCCCGACCCCCGGCAGGGGATCACTGAAGCTTTCTTT.

As for this clone: An end of the junction does not agree with germline; a read error may underlie this. The genes are TRBV7-2 and TRBJ2-1, with 14 bases matching TRBD2. Germline lookup yields CDR1 SGHTA and CDR2 FQGNSA. The CDR3 contains 17 residues. The DNA of the CDR3 is TGTGCCAGCAGCAAAGGGGGACTAGCGGGAGATGTCAATGGGCAGTTCTTC. Amino acid sequence: CASSKGGLAGDVNGQFF. The full variable domain, rest sourced from reference TRBV7-2 and TRBJ2-1, is GAGVSQSPSNKVTEKGKDVELRCDPISGHTALYWYRQSLGQGLEFLIYFQGNSAPDKSGLPSDRFSAERTGGSVSTLTIQRTQQEDSAVYLCASSKGGLAGDVNGQFFGPGTRLTVL.

The chain carries TRBV6-1 and TRBJ1-5; tentatively, D is TRBD1 (5 bases). Trimming took off 3 bases at V and 9 bases at J, with 9 bases between the two ends. The length of the CDR3 is 12 residues. In germline, CDR1 is MNHNS, CDR2 SASEGT. The CDR3 DNA sequence: TGTGCCAGCAGTGATTGGGGGGGGCCCCAGCATTTT. Encoded protein: CASSDWGGPQHF.

The V call is TRBV7-3, the J call TRBJ2-2; D may be TRBD1 (5 bases). The CDR3 runs 15 residues. V dropped 5 bases and J dropped 1 base, with 11 bases sitting between them. Germline V gene lookup returns CDR1 SGHTA and CDR2 FQGTGA. The CDR3 here is CASSLSRENTGELFF. Here the CDR3 DNA reads TGTGCCAGCAGCCTTAGCAGGGAGAACACCGGGGAGCTGTTTTTT.

The chain links TRBV3-1 (or the pseudogene TRBV3-2) to TRBJ2-7, with D possibly being TRBD2 (6 bases). The V end was cut by 2 bases, the J end by 6 bases, with 20 bases between. Germline CDR1 is LGHDT and CDR2 is YNNKEL (reference sequence). The CDR3 consists of 16 residues. The CDR3 sequence: CASSQHRDSPKVEQYF. In DNA form, the CDR3 reads TGTGCCAGCAGCCAACACCGGGACTCACCCAAGGTCGAGCAGTACTTC.

This chain joins TRBV6-4 and TRBJ1-1; 7 nucleotides align to TRBD1. Germline CDR1 and CDR2: MRHNA and SNTAGT. The J segment lost 4 bases and the V segment lost 6 bases, leaving 8 bases of the junction unmatched. The CDR3 totals 14 residues. The CDR3 reads CASRAEGGVTEAFF. The DNA for the CDR3 is TGTGCCAGCAGGGCGGAAGGGGGCGTCACTGAAGCTTTCTTT.

This chain links TRBV12-1 with TRBJ2-1; TRBD1, the D gene given by the table, was not confirmed from the DNA. TRBV12-1 is classified as a pseudogene. This CDR3 spans 18 amino acids. CDR3 region: CASSPKTGGRERDGEQFF. The CDR3 region has the DNA TGTGCCAGCAGCCCCAAGACAGGGGGCCGGGAGAGGGATGGTGAGCAGTTCTTC.

This sequence joins TRBV5-6 and TRBJ2-1, with TRBD2 identical over 11 bases. CDR3 size: 14 residues. Trimming removed 3 bases from V and 9 bases from J; junction bases left unmatched: 5. Germline V gene lookup returns CDR1 SGHDT and CDR2 YYEEEE. CDR3: CASSSLAGVGEQFF. The CDR3 region has the DNA TGTGCCAGCAGCTCACTAGCGGGAGTAGGTGAGCAGTTCTTC.